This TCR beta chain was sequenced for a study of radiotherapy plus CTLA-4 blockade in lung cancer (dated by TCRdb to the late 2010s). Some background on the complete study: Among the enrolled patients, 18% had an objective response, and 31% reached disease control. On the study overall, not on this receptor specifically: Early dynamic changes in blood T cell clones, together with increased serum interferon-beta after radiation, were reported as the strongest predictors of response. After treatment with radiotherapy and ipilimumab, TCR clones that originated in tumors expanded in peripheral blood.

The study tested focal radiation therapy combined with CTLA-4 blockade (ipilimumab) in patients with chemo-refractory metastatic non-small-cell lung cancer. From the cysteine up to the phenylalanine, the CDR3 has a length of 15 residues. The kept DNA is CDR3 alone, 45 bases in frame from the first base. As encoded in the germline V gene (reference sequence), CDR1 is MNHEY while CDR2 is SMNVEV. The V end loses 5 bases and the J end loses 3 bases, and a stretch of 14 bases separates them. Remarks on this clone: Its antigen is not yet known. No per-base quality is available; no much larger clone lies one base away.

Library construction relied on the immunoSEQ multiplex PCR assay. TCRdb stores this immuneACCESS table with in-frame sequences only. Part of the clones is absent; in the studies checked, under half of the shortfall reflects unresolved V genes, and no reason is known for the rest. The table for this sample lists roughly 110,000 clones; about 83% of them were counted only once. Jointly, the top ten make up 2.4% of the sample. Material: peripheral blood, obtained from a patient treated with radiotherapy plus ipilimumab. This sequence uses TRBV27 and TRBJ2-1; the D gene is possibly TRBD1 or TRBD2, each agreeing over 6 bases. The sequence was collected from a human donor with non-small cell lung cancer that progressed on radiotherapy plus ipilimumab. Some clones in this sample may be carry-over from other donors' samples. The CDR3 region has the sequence CASSLRQDYYNEQFF. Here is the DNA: TGTGCCAGCAGTCTTAGACAGGACTACTACAATGAGCAGTTCTTC.